These 10 T cell receptor beta chains share one sample of origin, sequenced in a study of cytomegalovirus exposure and HLA in healthy donors. A multiplex PCR was run with 60 Vbeta primers and 13 Jbeta primers. Clones were read by immunoSEQ multiplex PCR, and TCRdb kept only the in-frame ones, dropping some. The top ten hold less than 3.5% of the sample, which has approximately 130,000 clones, around 84% seen once. The sequencing sample was made of PBMCs. These receptor sequences come from a man aged 50-60 years in good health and CMV-seronegative.

This clone was detected once. The V call is TRBV7-9, the J call TRBJ1-2; TRBD1 matches at 7 bases. Per germline, CDR1 SEHNR and CDR2 FQNEAQ (reference sequence). V was pared by 5 bases and J by 5 bases, with 23 bases of the junction left unmatched. The CDR3 is made up of 19 amino acids. The CDR3 coding sequence is TGTGCCAGCAGCCCACTTCGTACACAGGGGCGAGATAAGAGGTATGGCTACACCTTC. Amino acids: CASSPLRTQGRDKRYGYTF.

This clone was seen more than once but under ten times. The chain carries TRBV7-9 and TRBJ2-5; D perhaps matches TRBD1 (6 bases). Deletions cut 1 base from V and 11 bases from J, with 14 bases between. The germline gives CDR1 SEHNR, CDR2 FQNEAQ (reference sequence). This CDR3 spans 13 amino acids. The CDR3 loop reads CASSLGTAQEQYF. The CDR3 coding sequence is TGTGCCAGCAGCTTAGGGACAGCCCAGGAGCAGTACTTC.

This chain links TRBV18 with TRBJ2-5; 8 bases line up with TRBD2. This CDR3 is built from 14 residues. Germline V CDR1 and CDR2: KGHSH, LQKENI. V lost 5 bases to trimming and J lost 4 bases; unmatched junction nucleotides: 6. CDR3 bases: TGTGCCAGCTCAAACGGGGGGGCAGGAGAGACCCAGTACTTC. This encodes CASSNGGAGETQYF.

This clone showed up just once. The V gene is TRBV15, the J gene TRBJ2-1; 8 bases are a match to TRBD1. The CDR3 runs to 14 residues. The junction had 8 bases not matched to a gene; V was cut back by 5 bases and J by 8 bases. Germline CDR1 is LNHNV and CDR2 is YYDKDF (reference sequence). In DNA, the CDR3 is TGTGCCACCAGCCCTCGGACAGGGCATTATGAGCAGTTCTTC. Protein sequence: CATSPRTGHYEQFF. The complete variable domain, with remaining parts taken from reference TRBV15 and TRBJ2-1, reads DAMVIQNPRYQVTQFGKPVTLSCSQTLNHNVMYWYQQKSSQAPKLLFHYYDKDFNNEADTPDNFQSRRPNTSFCFLDIRSPGLGDTAMYLCATSPRTGHYEQFFGPGTRLTVL.

The count of this clone is one. The CDR3: CASSLVRLAETQYF. The DNA for the CDR3 is TGTGCCAGCAGCTTAGTTAGGCTAGCTGAGACCCAGTACTTC. V and J are TRBV7-2 and TRBJ2-5, with D perhaps TRBD2 (5 bases). CDR1 is SGHTA and CDR2 is FQGNSA in the germline V gene. The V and J ends lost 1 base and 5 bases respectively, with 11 bases between them. There are 14 residues in the CDR3. Combining the CDR3 with reference TRBV7-2 and TRBJ2-5 gives the whole variable domain GAGVSQSPSNKVTEKGKDVELRCDPISGHTALYWYRQSLGQGLEFLIYFQGNSAPDKSGLPSDRFSAERTGGSVSTLTIQRTQQEDSAVYLCASSLVRLAETQYFGPGTRLLVL.

CDR3 sequence: CASSIRGGEDTQYF. The CDR3 DNA is TGTGCCAGCAGTATACGGGGGGGCGAGGATACGCAGTATTTT. The chain carries TRBV6-1 and TRBJ2-3, with TRBD2 identical over 8 bases. From germline, CDR1 is MNHNS and CDR2 SASEGT. V lost 5 bases to trimming and J lost 6 bases; unmatched junction nucleotides: 7. CDR3 length equals 14 residues.

The gene calls are TRBV6-1 and TRBJ1-3, with unresolved D. The germline CDR1 and CDR2 sequences are MNHNS and SASEGT. There are 15 residues in the CDR3. V was clipped by 3 bases and J by 0 bases, with 9 bases between them. The chain's CDR3 is CASSETGSSGNTIYF. DNA for the CDR3: TGTGCCAGCAGTGAGACTGGGAGCTCTGGAAACACCATATATTTT.

The chain has TRBV5-4 and TRBJ1-2; 7 bases match TRBD1. The junction had 21 bases not matched to a gene; V was cut back by 4 bases and J by 0 bases. Per the germline V gene, CDR1 is SGHNT and CDR2 is YYREEE (reference sequence). This CDR3 has 20 residues. The CDR3 is CASSGSTGTDDFFSNYGYTF. CDR3 DNA sequence: TGTGCCAGCAGCGGGAGCACCGGGACAGACGACTTTTTTTCTAACTATGGCTACACCTTC.

This chain connects TRBV14 to TRBJ2-7, with D maybe TRBD1 (5 bases). Germline V gene sequence: CDR1 SGHDN, CDR2 FVKESK. This CDR3 spans 14 amino acids. With 2 bases removed from V and 6 bases from J, the gap between germline ends came to 14 bases. As DNA, the CDR3 is TGTGCCAGCAGCCAAACAGGTGGACCTGGCGAGCAGTACTTC. As protein: CASSQTGGPGEQYF.

V usage is TRBV5-1 and J usage is TRBJ2-5; TRBD2 is a possible D gene (7 bases). The V end lost 0 bases, the J end lost 11 bases, and 17 bases lay between the germline ends. The germline CDR1 and CDR2 sequences are SGHRS and YFSETQ. CDR3 length equals 14 residues. Written as DNA, the CDR3 is TGCGCCAGCAGCTTGGGAAGGGGGGGTCCCGGGCAGTACTTC. Encoded protein: CASSLGRGGPGQYF.